Below, one TCR beta chain is given with its context. The final CDR3 position lacks the conserved phenylalanine or tryptophan, pointing to a likely read error. The entry originates in a study of CD8+CD57+ T cells in acquired aplastic anemia. On the study more broadly: Sorted CD4+ and CD8+ cells yielded DNA averaging around 3 ug.

Researchers used genomic DNA as the template to profile TCR beta VDJ and CDR3. TCRdb processed the reads anew with MiXCR; each CDR3 protein has one entry. The sample lists some 200,000 distinct CDR3 sequences; more than 45% were seen once. The CDR3 length is 12 residues. Trimming left V 4 bases short and J 9 bases short, with 10 bases between. Germline-derived CDR1 and CDR2 are MNHNS and SASEGT. CD8+CD57+ cell expansion had been shown by flow cytometry in patients chosen for sequencing. Every one of the patients had aplastic anemia (severe, acquired). The specimen sequenced was sorted CD4+, CD8+, or CD8+CD57+ T cells (not recorded which) from PBMCs. The origin of this receptor is a human donor with aplastic anemia. This chain links TRBV6-1 with TRBJ1-3; possibly TRBD1 for D (5 bases). As DNA, the CDR3 is TGTGCCAGCAGTGGCGCTGGGGGCACCATATATTCT. Translated, it gives CASSGAGGTIYS.